This T cell receptor beta chain was sequenced in a study of blood T cell repertoires in COVID-19. Study overall: From the United States, Italy and Spain came samples of acute and convalescent COVID-19. T cells, B-cell-depleted T cells, or PBMCs supplied cDNA or gDNA.

Seattle's enrolled individuals joined amid active infection and were then monitored longitudinally. This clone is classed as medium-sized. Sequencing was performed with immunoSEQ multiplex PCR; in TCRdb, only in-frame clones are kept and a portion is missing. In the table there are 150,000 to 200,000 clones, around 79% of which are singletons. The CDR3 extends over 13 amino acids. The V gene lost 4 bases and the J gene lost 6 bases, with 9 bases spanning the gap. Germline assignment: CDR1 KGHDR and CDR2 SFDVKD. The V gene is TRBV24-1, the J gene TRBJ1-5, with a tentative D call TRBD1 (6 bases). The receptor was derived from a woman in her fifties or sixties with COVID-19, enrolled during active disease. The sample consisted of peripheral blood. CDR3 nucleotide sequence: TGTGCCACCAGTGAACAGGGAAGTCAGCCCCAGCATTTT. The encoded protein is CATSEQGSQPQHF.